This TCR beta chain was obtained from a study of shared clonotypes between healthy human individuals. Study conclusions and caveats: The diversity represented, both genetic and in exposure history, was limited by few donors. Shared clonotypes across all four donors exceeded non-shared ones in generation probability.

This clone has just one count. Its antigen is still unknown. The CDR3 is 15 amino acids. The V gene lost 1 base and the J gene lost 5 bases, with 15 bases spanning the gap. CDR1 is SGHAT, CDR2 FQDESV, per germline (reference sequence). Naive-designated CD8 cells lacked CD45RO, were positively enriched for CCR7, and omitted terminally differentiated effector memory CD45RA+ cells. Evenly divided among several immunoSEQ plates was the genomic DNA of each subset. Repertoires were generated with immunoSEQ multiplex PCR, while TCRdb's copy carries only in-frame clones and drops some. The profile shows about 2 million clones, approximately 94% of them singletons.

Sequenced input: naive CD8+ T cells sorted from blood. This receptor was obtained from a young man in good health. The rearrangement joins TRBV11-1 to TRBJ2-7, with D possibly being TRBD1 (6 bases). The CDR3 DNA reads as TGTGCCAGCAGCTTAGTAGTACAGGGTTTGGACGAGCAGTACTTC. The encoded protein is CASSLVVQGLDEQYF. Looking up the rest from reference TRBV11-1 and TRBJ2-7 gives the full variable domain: EAEVAQSPRYKITEKSQAVAFWCDPISGHATLYWYRQILGQGPELLVQFQDESVVDDSQLPKDRFSAERLKGVDSTLKIQPAELGDSAMYLCASSLVVQGLDEQYFGPGTRLTVT.